This is a list of T cell receptor beta chains from one sample in a study of monozygotic twins with inflammatory bowel disease. TCRdb re-called the 5' RACE reads and gives one entry per CDR3 protein, without DNA. This table holds 420,000 or so distinct CDR3 sequences. What was sequenced was blood. The receptors come from a human donor with ulcerative colitis or Crohn's disease, or a healthy co-twin of an affected twin (not recorded which). The CDR3 runs from the conserved cysteine through the conserved F or W.

>TRBJ2-7|TRBV7-2
CASSLYYEQYF
>TRBJ1-1|TRBV30
CAWSPRDSWNTEAFF
>TRBJ1-2|TRBV28
CASSWDRDYGYTF
>TRBJ2-7|TRBV6-5
CASSYSSPQDYEQYF
>TRBJ1-6|TRBV20-1
CSAHQGANGSPLHF
>TRBJ1-2|TRBV11-2
CASSLKRDRGYGYTF
>TRBJ1-1|TRBV4-2
CASSQDQGADREAFF
>TRBJ2-1|TRBV5-1
CASGRGPNGNEQFF
>TRBJ1-3|TRBV11-2
CASSLGRGDGNTIYF
>TRBJ2-7|TRBV29-1
CSAGGLAGGVTYEQYF
>TRBJ2-3|TRBV12-3/TRBV12-4
CASKMSPSGADTQYF
>TRBJ2-3|TRBV20-1
CSAWDLKGLVGDTQYF
>TRBJ1-6|TRBV3-1
CASSQDIRSSYNSPLHF
>TRBJ2-5|TRBV20-1
CSPEEGERGETQYF
>TRBJ1-1|TRBV15
CATSRKTGRINTEAFF
>TRBJ2-1|TRBV7-2
CASSSTGGSNEQFF
>TRBJ1-5|TRBV2
CASSTGPNNQPQHF